The 25 T cell receptor beta chains reported below all come from one sample, sequenced in a study of CD8 T cells in Susac syndrome. RNA in amounts of about 0.5 to 1 ug was reverse transcribed with random hexamers. TCRdb processed the immunoSEQ multiplex PCR reads anew with MiXCR; each CDR3 protein has one entry. The data contain roughly 100,000 distinct CDR3 sequences, roughly 95% of them singletons. Sequencing was done on a sample of CD8+ T cells from PBMCs. Receptors originate from a human donor with Susac syndrome.

The chain employs TRBV3-1 and TRBJ1-3; no firm D call. This CDR3 has 13 residues. Trimming took 2 bases from V and 3 from J, leaving 5 bases between them. CDR1 is LGHDT and CDR2 is YNNKEL in the germline V gene (reference sequence). CDR3 in DNA: TGTGCCAGCAGCCAAACCGATGGAAACACCATATATTTT. Residues: CASSQTDGNTIYF.

V and J are TRBV9 and TRBJ2-7; TRBD1 matches 8 bases. Losses at the gene ends were 0 bases for V and 6 bases for J; bases not matched to a gene: 8. This CDR3 contains 15 residues. CDR1 and CDR2 from the germline V gene are SGDLS and YYNGEE. CDR3 amino acids: CASSVAGTGIVEQYF. CDR3 bases: TGTGCCAGCAGCGTAGCAGGGACAGGTATTGTCGAGCAGTACTTC.

The chain employs TRBV3-1 and TRBJ2-7; D is unresolved. This CDR3 spans 13 amino acids. CDR1 is LGHDT, CDR2 YNNKEL, per germline (reference sequence). Deletions cut 1 base from V and 5 bases from J, with 9 bases between. In DNA, the CDR3 is TGTGCCAGCAGCCAAGCGGGTCCCCACGAGCAGTACTTC. This translates into CASSQAGPHEQYF.

The genes are TRBV20-1 and TRBJ2-7; D gene ambiguous. The CDR3 contains 13 residues. V lost 5 bases and J 0 bases, leaving 11 bases between the germline ends. Per germline, CDR1 DFQATT and CDR2 SNEGSKA (reference sequence). In nucleotides, the CDR3 is TGCAGTGCTCCCACAGAGTCCTCCTACGAGCAGTACTTC. Translation gives CSAPTESSYEQYF.

The V call is TRBV7-6, the J call TRBJ2-6, with D possibly TRBD1 on 6 matching bases. The CDR3 has 17 amino acids. Germline lookup yields CDR1 SGHVS and CDR2 FNYEAQ. V was cut by 3 bases and J by 1 base, with 13 bases left in between. In DNA, the CDR3 is TGTGCCAGCAGCTTGGGGGCGCCCCAATCTGGGGCCAACGTCCTGACTTTC. It is translated as CASSLGAPQSGANVLTF.

The CDR3 nucleotides are TGTGCCAGCAGCTTTGACCAGGGGACGGATTCACCCCTCCACTTT. It encodes CASSFDQGTDSPLHF. The V call is TRBV7-6, the J call TRBJ1-6; a weak D match, TRBD1 (6 bases). This CDR3 region has 15 residues. V dropped 3 bases and J dropped 8 bases, with 14 bases sitting between them. CDR1 is SGHVS and CDR2 is FNYEAQ in the germline V gene.

The rearrangement joins TRBV25-1 to TRBJ1-2; the D gene is possibly TRBD1 (5 bases). Germline values: CDR1 MGHDK, CDR2 SYGVNS. The CDR3 length is 10 residues. The ends were cut back, 8 bases at V and 6 bases at J, with 7 bases in the middle. CDR3 loop: CASEGNGYTF. The CDR3 DNA reads TGTGCCAGCGAGGGGAATGGCTACACCTTC.

This rearrangement joins TRBV20-1 to TRBJ2-2; D is possibly TRBD2 (6 bases). The V gene's germline CDR1 is DFQATT and CDR2 SNEGSKA (reference sequence). The V and J ends lost 0 bases and 9 bases respectively, with 11 bases between them. The CDR3 loop spans 13 amino acids. The CDR3 here is CSARDMEGRELFF. The CDR3 nucleotides read TGCAGTGCTAGAGATATGGAGGGCAGGGAGCTGTTTTTT.

V is TRBV27 and J is TRBJ2-7; D gene ambiguous. The CDR3 covers 13 residues. CDR1 is MNHEY and CDR2 is SMNVEV in the germline V gene (reference sequence). The ends were cut back, 5 bases at V and 1 base at J, with 9 bases in the middle. For the CDR3, the DNA is TGTGCCAGCAGTATGTCACGATCCTACGAGCAGTACTTC. It specifies CASSMSRSYEQYF.

The rearrangement joins TRBV4-2 to TRBJ2-1; a possible D gene is TRBD2 (6 bases). Germline loops: CDR1 LGHNA, CDR2 YNFKEQ. This CDR3 contains 14 residues. V lost 7 bases to trimming and J lost 7 bases, with 17 bases between them. CDR3 in DNA: TGTGCCAGCACCCAGGAGGGGCTGAGGAATGAGCAGTTCTTC. It yields the protein CASTQEGLRNEQFF.

The chain links TRBV9 to TRBJ2-1; D not certain. The germline CDR1 and CDR2 sequences are SGDLS and YYNGEE. CDR3 size: 12 residues. V was pared by 3 bases and J by 5 bases, with 6 bases between. Here the CDR3 reads CASSAKDNEQFF. CDR3 DNA: TGTGCCAGCAGCGCGAAGGACAATGAGCAGTTCTTC.

The genes are TRBV19 and TRBJ2-1; the D is unclear. The CDR3 sequence is 15 residues long. CDR1 is LNHDA and CDR2 is SQIVND in the germline V gene (reference sequence). V lost 1 base, J lost 0 bases, and 7 bases lay in between. The CDR3 nucleotides are TGTGCCAGTAGTATAGCCTACAGCTCCTACAATGAGCAGTTCTTC. Protein: CASSIAYSSYNEQFF.

J is TRBJ2-2 and V is TRBV9; TRBD2 aligns across 7 bases. The CDR3 is made up of 14 amino acids. Per the germline V gene, CDR1 is SGDLS and CDR2 is YYNGEE. J was trimmed by 5 bases and V by 5 bases; bases with no gene match: 6. The CDR3: CASRTGTNTGELFF. The CDR3 DNA is TGTGCCAGCAGGACCGGGACTAATACCGGGGAGCTGTTTTTT. The whole variable domain, filled in from reference TRBV9 and TRBJ2-2, reads DSGVTQTPKHLITATGQRVTLRCSPRSGDLSVYWYQQSLDQGLQFLIQYYNGEERAKGNILERFSAQQFPDLHSELNLSSLELGDSALYFCASRTGTNTGELFFGEGSRLTVL.

The rearrangement uses TRBV29-1 and TRBJ2-1; D is perhaps TRBD1 (5 bases). Germline CDR1 is SQVTM and CDR2 is ANQGSEA. This CDR3 has 13 amino acids. V lost 7 bases and J 6 bases, leaving 16 bases between the germline ends. The CDR3 sequence is CSAEGAVLNEQFF. DNA for the CDR3: TGCAGCGCGGAAGGGGCAGTTCTCAATGAGCAGTTCTTC.

In DNA form, the CDR3 reads TGCAGTGCTATCCGGGACCCTTCCTACGAGCAGTACTTC. Translated, it gives CSAIRDPSYEQYF. The chain employs TRBV20-1 and TRBJ2-7, with D tentatively TRBD1 or TRBD2 (5 bases each). CDR1 is DFQATT, CDR2 SNEGSKA, per germline (reference sequence). The CDR3 consists of 13 residues. Trimming left V 4 bases short and J 1 base short, with 11 bases between.

V usage is TRBV9 and J usage is TRBJ2-2; possible D gene TRBD2, 6 bases. This CDR3 region has 15 residues. V dropped 3 bases and J dropped 5 bases, with 14 bases sitting between them. Germline CDR1 reads SGDLS; CDR2 reads YYNGEE. This chain's CDR3 is CASSAAGGATGELFF. CDR3 coding DNA: TGTGCCAGCAGCGCCGCCGGAGGGGCTACCGGGGAGCTGTTTTTT.

The chain carries TRBV6-5 and TRBJ2-5, with D maybe TRBD1 (6 bases). Looked up from germline, CDR1 is MNHEY and CDR2 is SVGAGI. The CDR3 has 14 residues. The ends were cut back, 5 bases at V and 1 base at J, with 11 bases in the middle. The CDR3 region has the DNA TGTGCCAGCAGTGGCCAGGGGACCCAAGAGACCCAGTACTTC. It specifies CASSGQGTQETQYF.

V usage is TRBV7-2 and J usage is TRBJ2-1; 9 positions agree with TRBD2. This CDR3 spans 17 amino acids. The germline gives CDR1 SGHTA, CDR2 FQGNSA. V shed 0 bases, J shed 10 bases, and the junction held 13 bases outside the gene matches. CDR3 loop: CASSLARNSGGRKEQFF. The CDR3 coding sequence is TGTGCCAGCAGCTTAGCGCGGAATAGCGGGGGCCGTAAAGAGCAGTTCTTC.

This clonotype showed up just once. The rearrangement uses TRBV7-9 and TRBJ2-5, with 9 bases matching TRBD1. Germline V CDR1 and CDR2: SEHNR, FQNEAQ (reference sequence). There are 14 residues in the CDR3. V shed 5 bases and J 5 bases; nucleotides not matched to a gene: 6. The CDR3 region is CASSTGQGTETQYF. In DNA form, the CDR3 reads TGTGCCAGCAGCACTGGACAGGGGACGGAGACCCAGTACTTC.

The gene calls are TRBV5-1 and TRBJ2-7; D assignment may be TRBD1 or TRBD2 (6 bases each). V lost 5 bases and J 5 bases, leaving 14 bases between the germline ends. From germline, CDR1 is SGHRS and CDR2 YFSETQ. The CDR3 has 13 residues. CDR3 DNA sequence: TGCGCCAGCAGAGGTACGGGGGCCCACGAGCAGTACTTC. Protein sequence: CASRGTGAHEQYF.

This chain joins TRBV7-3 and TRBJ2-6; the match to TRBD2 covers 8 bases. Trimming at V came to 4 bases and at J to 2 bases, leaving 4 bases not matched to a gene. CDR3 length: 16 residues. Germline V lookup: CDR1 SGHTA, CDR2 FQGTGA. CDR3 region: CASSSGGFPGANVLTF. The CDR3 bases are TGTGCCAGCAGCTCGGGGGGGTTCCCTGGGGCCAACGTCCTGACTTTC. The full variable domain, in which reference TRBV7-3 and TRBJ2-6 provide the parts outside the CDR3, is GAGVSQTPSNKVTEKGKYVELRCDPISGHTALYWYRQSLGQGPEFLIYFQGTGAADDSGLPNDRFFAVRPEGSVSTLKIQRTERGDSAVYLCASSSGGFPGANVLTFGAGSRLTVL.

V and J are TRBV6-2 or TRBV6-3 and TRBJ1-6; D possibly corresponds to TRBD1 (5 bases). The CDR3 totals 12 residues. Germline CDR1 MNHEY, CDR2 SVGEGT. V shed 6 bases and J shed 11 bases, with 11 bases lying between them. The CDR3 DNA reads as TGTGCCAGCAGCCCAGGGCATGCACCCCTCCACTTT. Its translation is CASSPGHAPLHF.

In its sample, this clonotype was seen once. The V gene is TRBV23-1, the J gene TRBJ1-5; no definite D call. TRBV23-1 qualifies as an ORF whose function is uncertain. V lost 0 bases and J 0 bases, leaving 9 bases between the germline ends. The CDR3 is 16 residues long. DNA of the CDR3: TGCGCCAGCAGTCAATCAGGCTCTTATAGCAATCAGCCCCAGCATTTT. Its protein product is CASSQSGSYSNQPQHF.

J is TRBJ1-2 and V is TRBV12-3 or TRBV12-4, with TRBD1 as a possible D gene (5 bases). Trimming took off 7 bases at V and 0 bases at J, with 15 bases between the two ends. This CDR3 region has 15 residues. DNA of the CDR3: TGTGCCAGCACCTCCCGGGGCAGGTCTAACTATGGCTACACCTTC. Amino acids: CASTSRGRSNYGYTF.

As to this clonotype: Mismatch with germline at one junction end may stem from a read error. The chain recombines TRBV2 with TRBJ2-7; D unclear. The CDR3 covers 14 residues. Germline V lookup: CDR1 SNHLY, CDR2 FYNNEI. In DNA form, the CDR3 reads TGTGCCAGCAGTGATGCGGCAGAGCCGTACGGGCAGTACTTC. The encoded protein is CASSDAAEPYGQYF.